A single sample gave rise to the 9 T cell receptor beta chains below, sequenced in a study of blood T cell repertoires in COVID-19. Sequencing used immunoSEQ multiplex PCR; TCRdb keeps in-frame clones, though not all of them. This table holds approximately 260,000 clones, roughly 89% found once. The sequenced sample was PBMCs or T cells enriched from blood (not recorded which). These receptor sequences come from an older woman who had recovered from COVID-19.

The rearrangement links TRBV9 to TRBJ2-7; D ambiguous. The germline CDR1 and CDR2 sequences are SGDLS and YYNGEE. V dropped 0 bases and J dropped 6 bases, with 10 bases sitting between them. The CDR3 sequence is 13 residues long. Written as DNA, the CDR3 is TGTGCCAGCAGCGTAGGTGGTAGCAGCGAGCAGTACTTC. This translates into CASSVGGSSEQYF.

V gene TRBV7-9 combines with J gene TRBJ1-1, with D hard to call. This CDR3 has 12 residues. Germline V gene lookup returns CDR1 SEHNR and CDR2 FQNEAQ (reference sequence). V gave up 6 bases and J gave up 0 bases, with 5 bases separating them. CDR3 region: CASRIVNTEAFF. In DNA, the CDR3 is TGTGCCAGCAGGATAGTGAACACTGAAGCTTTCTTT.

The chain carries TRBV7-3 and TRBJ2-3, with D possibly TRBD1 on 6 matching bases. Germline CDR1 SGHTA, CDR2 FQGTGA. The CDR3 has 17 residues. Deletions cut 5 bases from V and 0 bases from J, with 18 bases between. This CDR3 is CASSHERGTASTDTQYF. The CDR3 coding sequence is TGTGCCAGCAGCCATGAAAGGGGGACCGCTAGCACAGATACGCAGTATTTT.

In this sample, this clone turned up a few times. The V gene is TRBV7-2, the J gene TRBJ2-3; TRBD2 aligns across 9 bases. V was pared by 6 bases and J by 1 base, with 8 bases of the junction left unmatched. The CDR3 totals 16 residues. Germline assignment: CDR1 SGHTA and CDR2 FQGNSA. CDR3 sequence (DNA): TGTGCCAGCAGGCTGCCTAGCGGGGTCCGCACAGATACGCAGTATTTT. It codes for CASRLPSGVRTDTQYF.

The genes are TRBV6-5 and TRBJ1-6; possibly TRBD1 for D (6 bases). This CDR3 has 13 residues. In germline, CDR1 is MNHEY, CDR2 SVGAGI. Trimming cost V 6 bases and J 9 bases, with 12 bases left between them. DNA of the CDR3: TGTGCCAGCAGCCAGGGGATCGGTTCACCCCTCCACTTT. The encoded protein is CASSQGIGSPLHF.

This clone came up once. CDR3 coding DNA: TGTGCCAGCAGCCTGGCAGGCGGGGCAGATACGCAGTATTTT. Translated, it gives CASSLAGGADTQYF. The chain employs TRBV7-9 and TRBJ2-3; the D gene is possibly TRBD2 (6 bases). The V gene's germline CDR1 is SEHNR and CDR2 FQNEAQ (reference sequence). V lost 5 bases and J 4 bases, leaving 13 bases between the germline ends. The CDR3 is 14 amino acids.

This chain connects TRBV5-1 to TRBJ1-1, with D possibly matching TRBD1 (6 bases). Trimming removed 0 bases from V and 6 bases from J, with 9 bases in between. CDR1 and CDR2 (germline): SGHRS, YFSETQ. The CDR3 loop spans 13 amino acids. The CDR3: CASSLDRESEAFF. The CDR3 nucleotides read TGCGCCAGCAGCTTGGACAGGGAGTCTGAAGCTTTCTTT.

The chain recombines TRBV28 with TRBJ1-6; possibly TRBD1 for D (6 bases). V dropped 3 bases and J dropped 1 base, with 7 bases sitting between them. Per germline, CDR1 MDHEN and CDR2 SYDVKM. This CDR3 comprises 15 residues. Here the CDR3 reads CASSLQGSYNSPLHF. As DNA, the CDR3 is TGTGCCAGCAGTTTGCAGGGGTCCTATAATTCACCCCTCCACTTT.

As regards this clone: The same CDR3 arises from other DNA sequences in this sample as well. The V and J genes are TRBV28 and TRBJ1-2; TRBD1 matches at 12 bases. Germline lookup yields CDR1 MDHEN and CDR2 SYDVKM. V was pared by 5 bases and J by 8 bases, with 6 bases of the junction left unmatched. The CDR3 is 14 amino acids. CDR3 in DNA: TGTGCCAGCAGTCCGGGACAGGGGGCGGGAGGCTACACCTTC. It yields the protein CASSPGQGAGGYTF.